This TCR beta chain originates from a study of T cells after yellow fever vaccination. Points from the study as a whole: Clones that expanded after primary vaccination mostly reappeared after the booster (roughly 97% CD4, about 89% CD8).

J was trimmed by 1 base and V by 3 bases; bases with no gene match: 7. The CDR3 extends over 16 amino acids. Germline V lookup: CDR1 LNHDA, CDR2 SQIVND (reference sequence). Template switching with 5'RACE generated the TCR cDNA and added a universal primer site and UMIs. Using its own MiXCR run on the 5' RACE reads, TCRdb lists one record per CDR3 protein. Among 500,000 to 650,000 distinct CDR3 sequences listed, 10% to 15% were seen once. This clonotype was counted at least ten times. What it binds is unknown. This clonotype originated in a man aged 25 to 40 who received the YFV17D yellow fever vaccine. V gene TRBV19 combines with J gene TRBJ2-5, with 8 bases lining up with TRBD2. The sequenced sample was PBMCs, obtained on the day of the yellow fever booster vaccination. As DNA, the CDR3 is TGTGCCAGTAGTATCGCGGGAGGAACACTCCAAGAGACCCAGTACTTC. Amino acid sequence: CASSIAGGTLQETQYF.